This is a list of T cell receptor beta chains from one sample in a study of blood T cell repertoires in COVID-19. Measured with immunoSEQ multiplex PCR; TCRdb has only the in-frame clones, and not every one. The sample shows about 36,000 clones, about nine tenths of them seen only once. Sequenced: peripheral blood. All receptors come from a human donor in a cohort sampled during active COVID-19. CDR3s include the opening cysteine and the closing phenylalanine or tryptophan. A D gene is named only where the DNA matches it firmly. Size is omitted from some rows. Given values are once, few, many or a class for expanded clones.

CDR3 DNA,CDR3 protein,V gene,D gene,J gene,clone size
TGTGCCACCGTAGGGACTAGCGGGAGCGCATTGTACGAGCAGTACTTC,CATVGTSGSALYEQYF,TRBV28,TRBD2,TRBJ2-7,NA
TGTGCCAGCTCACCACGGGGTGTCAGGGGCACCGGGGAGCTGTTTTTT,CASSPRGVRGTGELFF,TRBV18,NA,TRBJ2-2,NA
TGTGCCAGCAGCTTGCTAGCGGGATACGAGCAGTACTTC,CASSLLAGYEQYF,TRBV7-2,TRBD2,TRBJ2-7,NA
TGTGCCAGCAGTGATGGGGGGACAGGAAATGAAAAACTGTTTTTT,CASSDGGTGNEKLFF,TRBV2,TRBD1,TRBJ1-4,NA
TGCGCCAGCAGCCTGTTTCCCGGGACTAGCGGGCGCGAGCAGTACTTC,CASSLFPGTSGREQYF,TRBV10-1,TRBD2,TRBJ2-7,NA
TGTGCCAGCTCACCTCGGACAGGGTGGGGCCCTGAAGCTTTCTTT,CASSPRTGWGPEAFF,TRBV18,TRBD1,TRBJ1-1,NA
TGTGCCAGCAGCCAGGGGCCGAGCTCCTACAATGAGCAGTTCTTC,CASSQGPSSYNEQFF,TRBV14,NA,TRBJ2-1,NA
TGCGCCAGCAGAGCACAGGTTGCCTACGAGCAGTACTTC,CASRAQVAYEQYF,TRBV5-1,NA,TRBJ2-7,NA
TGTGCCAGCAGTTTGCTAGCGGGAGGGGCCCACACAGATACGCAGTATTTT,CASSLLAGGAHTDTQYF,TRBV2,TRBD2,TRBJ2-3,once
TGTGCCAGCAGTTTCGCAGGGAAGGAGCCCCAGCATTTT,CASSFAGKEPQHF,TRBV28,NA,TRBJ1-5,NA
TGTGCCAGTAGTGTTACAGGGTTGGCTTTCTTT,CASSVTGLAFF,TRBV19,NA,TRBJ1-1,NA
TGTGCCAGCAGTGAACGGTGGTTCGGAGACTACAATGAGCAGTTCTTC,CASSERWFGDYNEQFF,TRBV6-1,NA,TRBJ2-1,once
TGTGCCACCAGTGAGGAGGGAGTAGGAACCGGGGAGCTGTTTTTT,CATSEEGVGTGELFF,TRBV24-1,NA,TRBJ2-2,NA
TGTGCCAGCACCGAGACAGGGGGTATCTATGAGCAGTTCTTC,CASTETGGIYEQFF,TRBV5-6,TRBD1,TRBJ2-1,NA
TGTGCCAGCAGCCCCCCCGGCGGGAGGAATGAGCAGTTCTTC,CASSPPGGRNEQFF,TRBV7-2,TRBD2,TRBJ2-1,NA
TGTGCCAGCAGCCCCCGACAGGGAATGAACACTGAAGCTTTCTTT,CASSPRQGMNTEAFF,TRBV7-9,TRBD1,TRBJ1-1,NA
TGTGCCATCAGTGAGTCTGCGGGTGCCCCCGGATACGAGCAGTACTTC,CAISESAGAPGYEQYF,TRBV10-3,NA,TRBJ2-7,NA
TGTGCCAGTAGTATAGGGGCAGGCGCTAGCGGGCCCAGCTCCTACAATGAGCAGTTCTTC,CASSIGAGASGPSSYNEQFF,TRBV19,TRBD2,TRBJ2-1,NA
TGTGCCAGCAGTTTACAGGGGGCAGGAGCTTTCTTT,CASSLQGAGAFF,TRBV28,TRBD1,TRBJ1-1,NA
TGTGCCAGCTCACCGACAGGGCCTGAAGCTTTCTTT,CASSPTGPEAFF,TRBV18,TRBD1,TRBJ1-1,once
TGTGCCACCAGCAGAGATCGAAAGGGGCGATTCTCCTACGAGCAGTACTTC,CATSRDRKGRFSYEQYF,TRBV15,NA,TRBJ2-7,once
TGTGCCACCGCCTCCGGTTACGAGCAGTACTTC,CATASGYEQYF,TRBV24-1,NA,TRBJ2-7,NA
TGTGCCAGCTCACCTCAGGGCTCCTACGAGCAGTACTTC,CASSPQGSYEQYF,TRBV18,NA,TRBJ2-7,NA
TGTGCCAGCTCACCGAGGCCCAATGCAGATACGCAGTATTTT,CASSPRPNADTQYF,TRBV18,NA,TRBJ2-3,once
TGTGCCAGCAGCTTAAGCCAGGGAGAGACCCAGTACTTC,CASSLSQGETQYF,TRBV7-3,NA,TRBJ2-5,NA
TGTGCCAGCAGTTCCGCACGGGGTCGCGGGGCTAGCTCCTACGAGCAGTACTTC,CASSSARGRGASSYEQYF,TRBV27,NA,TRBJ2-7,NA
TGTGCCAGCAGCGGACAGGGGAGGGTATATGGCTACACCTTC,CASSGQGRVYGYTF,TRBV7-9,TRBD1,TRBJ1-2,NA
TGTGCCAGCAGCTTAGTTCAGGGGGCGCAGACTGAAGCTTTCTTT,CASSLVQGAQTEAFF,TRBV7-6,TRBD1,TRBJ1-1,NA
TGTGCCAGCAGTTTATCGGTCAGGGGGCGCGACTACACCTTC,CASSLSVRGRDYTF,TRBV28,TRBD1,TRBJ1-2,NA
TGTGCCAGTAGTATAGATCGTGGCACCCGCTACGAGCAGTACTTC,CASSIDRGTRYEQYF,TRBV19,NA,TRBJ2-7,NA
TGTGCCAGCAGTCCAGGACTAGCGGGACACTACGAGCAGTACTTC,CASSPGLAGHYEQYF,TRBV28,TRBD2,TRBJ2-7,NA
TGTGCCAGCAGCAAGTCATCGGCAGAGGGCTCCCCCTACGAGCAGTACTTC,CASSKSSAEGSPYEQYF,TRBV21-1,NA,TRBJ2-7,NA